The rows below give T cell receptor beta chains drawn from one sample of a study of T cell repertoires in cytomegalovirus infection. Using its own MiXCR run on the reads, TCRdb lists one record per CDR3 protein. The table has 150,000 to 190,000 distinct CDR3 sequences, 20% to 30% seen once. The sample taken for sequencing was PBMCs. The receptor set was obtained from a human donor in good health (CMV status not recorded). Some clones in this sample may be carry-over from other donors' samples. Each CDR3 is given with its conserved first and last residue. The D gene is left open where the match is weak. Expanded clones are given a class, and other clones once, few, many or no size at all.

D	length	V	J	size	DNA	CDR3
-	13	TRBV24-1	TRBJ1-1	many	TGTGCCACCAGTGATTCGGTGAACACTGAAGCTTTCTTT	CATSDSVNTEAFF
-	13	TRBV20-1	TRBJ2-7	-	TGCAGTGCTATACCGGGACCGACCTACGAGCAGTACTTC	CSAIPGPTYEQYF
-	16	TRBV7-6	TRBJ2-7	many	TGTGCCAGCAGCTGGAACCCACAACAGGGTACCTACGAGCAGTACTTC	CASSWNPQQGTYEQYF
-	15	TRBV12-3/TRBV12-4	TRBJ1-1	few	TGTGCCAGCAGTTTATCGGGAACAGGGAACACTGAAGCTTTCTTT	CASSLSGTGNTEAFF
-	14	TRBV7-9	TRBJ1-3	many	TGTGCCAGCAGCTTAGAAGACGTGGGAAACACCATATATTTT	CASSLEDVGNTIYF
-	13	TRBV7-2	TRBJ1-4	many	TGTGCCAGCAGCCTACGATTAAATGAAAAACTGTTTTTT	CASSLRLNEKLFF
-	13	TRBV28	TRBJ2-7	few	TGTGCCAGCACCGTCACTACACCCTACGAGCAGTACTTC	CASTVTTPYEQYF
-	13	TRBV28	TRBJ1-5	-	TGTGCCAGCAGTACCAATAGCAATCAGCCCCAGCATTTT	CASSTNSNQPQHF
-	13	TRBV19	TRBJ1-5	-	TGTGCCAGTAGTGTGGAAGGGGGGCAGCCCCAGCATTTT	CASSVEGGQPQHF
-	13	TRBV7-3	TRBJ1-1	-	TGTGCCAGCAGCCCGGGTTCGAACACTGAAGCTTTCTTT	CASSPGSNTEAFF
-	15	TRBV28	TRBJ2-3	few	TGTGCCAGCAGTACTAGGGTCGGAGGGAGAGATACGCAGTATTTT	CASSTRVGGRDTQYF
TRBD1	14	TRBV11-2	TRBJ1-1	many	TGTGCCAGCAGCAAAGACAGGGTCGGGACTGAAGCTTTCTTT	CASSKDRVGTEAFF
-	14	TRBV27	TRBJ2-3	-	TGTGCCAGCAGTCCCCACCACCGCACAGATACGCAGTATTTT	CASSPHHRTDTQYF
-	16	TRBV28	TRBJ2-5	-	TGTGCCAGCAGTACCCGGGGGCAGGGAAAAAGAGAGACCCAGTACTTC	CASSTRGQGKRETQYF
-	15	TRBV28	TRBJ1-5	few	TGTGCCAGCAGCGGGGTGAGAGGGGACAATCAGCCCCAGCATTTT	CASSGVRGDNQPQHF
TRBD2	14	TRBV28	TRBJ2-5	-	TGTGCCAGCAGCCAAGGACTAGTTAGCGGGACCCAGTACTTC	CASSQGLVSGTQYF
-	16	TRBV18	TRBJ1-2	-	TGTGCCAGCTCACGACAGGAACCTCCTACTAACTATGGCTACACCTTC	CASSRQEPPTNYGYTF
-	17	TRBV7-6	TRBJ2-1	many	TGTGCCAGCAGCTTAGCGTTCGGGTCATTCTCCTACAATGAGCAGTTCTTC	CASSLAFGSFSYNEQFF
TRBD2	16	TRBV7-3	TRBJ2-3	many	TGTGCCAGCAGCCAGGAGGGGACTAGCGGGAGGGATACGCAGTATTTT	CASSQEGTSGRDTQYF
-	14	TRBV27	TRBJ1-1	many	TGTGCCAGCAGTTTAGGGCTTCTTGTCGGTGAAGCTTTCTTT	CASSLGLLVGEAFF